A few counts support the clone carrying this T cell receptor beta chain. This CDR3 spans 13 amino acids. The germline V and J ends were trimmed by 4 bases and 2 bases, with 9 bases remaining between them. In germline, CDR1 is SGHTA, CDR2 FQGNSA. The sample originates from a study of T cell responses to AZD1222 COVID-19 vaccine. Assay used: immunoSEQ multiplex PCR; TCRdb lists only in-frame clones, some missing. The repertoire holds roughly 15,000 clones, with 80% as singletons. This sequence joins TRBV7-2 and TRBJ2-7; D is perhaps TRBD1 (6 bases). The source of this sequence is an adult who received the AZD1222 COVID-19 vaccine. Sequencing was performed on peripheral blood, taken 28 days after the second AZD1222 dose. DNA for the CDR3: TGTGCCAGCAGCTATGGACAGCCCTACGAGCAGTACTTC. Protein product: CASSYGQPYEQYF.